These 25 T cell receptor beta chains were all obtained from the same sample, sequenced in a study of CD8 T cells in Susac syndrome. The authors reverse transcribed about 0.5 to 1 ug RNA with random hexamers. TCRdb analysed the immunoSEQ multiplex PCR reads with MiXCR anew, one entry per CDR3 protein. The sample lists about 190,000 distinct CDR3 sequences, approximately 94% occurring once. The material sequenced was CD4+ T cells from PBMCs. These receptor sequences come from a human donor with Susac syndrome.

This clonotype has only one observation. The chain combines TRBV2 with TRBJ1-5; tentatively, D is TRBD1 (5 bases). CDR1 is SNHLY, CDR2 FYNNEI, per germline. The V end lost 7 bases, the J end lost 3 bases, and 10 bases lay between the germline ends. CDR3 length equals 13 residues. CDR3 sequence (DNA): TGTGCCAGCATGGGAGGGGTCAATCAGCCCCAGCATTTT. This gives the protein CASMGGVNQPQHF. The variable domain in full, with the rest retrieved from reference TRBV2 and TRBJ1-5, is EPEVTQTPSHQVTQMGQEVILRCVPISNHLYFYWYRQILGQKVEFLVSFYNNEISEKSEIFDDQFSVERPDGSNFTLKIRSTKLEDSAMYFCASMGGVNQPQHFGDGTRLSIL.

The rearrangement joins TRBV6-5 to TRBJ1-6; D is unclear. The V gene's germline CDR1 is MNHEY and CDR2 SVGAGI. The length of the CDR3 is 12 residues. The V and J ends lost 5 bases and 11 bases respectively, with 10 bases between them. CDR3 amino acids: CASSRAQAPLHF. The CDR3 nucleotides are TGTGCCAGCAGTAGGGCCCAAGCACCCCTCCACTTT.

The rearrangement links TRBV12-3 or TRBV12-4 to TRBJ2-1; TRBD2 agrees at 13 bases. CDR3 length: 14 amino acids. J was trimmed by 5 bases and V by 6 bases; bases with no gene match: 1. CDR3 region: CASRGLAGNNEQFF. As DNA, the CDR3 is TGTGCCAGCAGGGGACTAGCGGGGAACAATGAGCAGTTCTTC.

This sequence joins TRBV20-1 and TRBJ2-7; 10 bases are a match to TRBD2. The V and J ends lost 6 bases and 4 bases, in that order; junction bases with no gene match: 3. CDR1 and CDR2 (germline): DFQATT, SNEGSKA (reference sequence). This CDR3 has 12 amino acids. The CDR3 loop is CSAATSGYEQYF. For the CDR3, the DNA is TGCAGTGCCGCGACTAGCGGGTACGAGCAGTACTTC.

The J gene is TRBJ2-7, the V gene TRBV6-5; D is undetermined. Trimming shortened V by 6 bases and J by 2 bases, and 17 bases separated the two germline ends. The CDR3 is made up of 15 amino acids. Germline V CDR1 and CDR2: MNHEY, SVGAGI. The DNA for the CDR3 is TGTGCCAGCAGCTCGCGGATGGCGGAAACCTACGAGCAGTACTTC. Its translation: CASSSRMAETYEQYF.

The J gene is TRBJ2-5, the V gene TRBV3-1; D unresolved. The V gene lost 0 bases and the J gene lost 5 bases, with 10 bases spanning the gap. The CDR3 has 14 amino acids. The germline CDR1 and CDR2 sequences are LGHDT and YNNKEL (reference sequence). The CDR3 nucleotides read TGTGCCAGCAGCCAAGATCCTGGATCGGAGACCCAGTACTTC. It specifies CASSQDPGSETQYF.

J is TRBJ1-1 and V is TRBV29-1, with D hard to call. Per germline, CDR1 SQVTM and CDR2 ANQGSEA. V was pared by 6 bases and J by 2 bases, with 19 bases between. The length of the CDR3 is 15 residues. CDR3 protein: CSVRWALDTNTEAFF. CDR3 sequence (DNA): TGCAGCGTGAGATGGGCCCTCGACACCAACACTGAAGCTTTCTTT.

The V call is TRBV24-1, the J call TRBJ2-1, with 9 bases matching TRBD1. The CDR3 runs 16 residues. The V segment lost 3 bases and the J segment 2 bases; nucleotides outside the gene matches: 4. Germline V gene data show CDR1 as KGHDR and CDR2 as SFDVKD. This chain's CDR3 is CATSDARTGAYNEQFF. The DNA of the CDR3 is TGTGCCACCAGTGATGCACGGACAGGGGCCTACAATGAGCAGTTCTTC.

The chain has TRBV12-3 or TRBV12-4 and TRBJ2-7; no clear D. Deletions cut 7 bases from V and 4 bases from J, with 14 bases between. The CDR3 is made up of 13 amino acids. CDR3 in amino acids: CASTPAPTYEQYF. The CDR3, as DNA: TGTGCCAGCACCCCCGCTCCAACGTACGAGCAGTACTTC.

The CDR3 loop is CASSKISGGLNSYEQYF. CDR3 nucleotide sequence: TGCGCCAGCAGCAAAATTAGCGGGGGGCTAAACTCCTACGAGCAGTACTTC. The rearrangement links TRBV5-1 to TRBJ2-7; 10 positions match TRBD2. The CDR3 covers 17 residues. J lost 0 bases, V lost 4 bases, and 10 bases had no gene match. CDR1 is SGHRS, CDR2 YFSETQ, per germline.

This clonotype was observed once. The DNA for the CDR3 is TGTGCCAGCAGTTTGAGTTTCGCTGAAGCTTTCTTT. It is translated as CASSLSFAEAFF. The gene calls are TRBV12-3 or TRBV12-4 and TRBJ1-1; D unresolved. The CDR3 runs 12 residues. V was shortened by 3 bases and J by 6 bases, with 8 bases between the two germline ends.

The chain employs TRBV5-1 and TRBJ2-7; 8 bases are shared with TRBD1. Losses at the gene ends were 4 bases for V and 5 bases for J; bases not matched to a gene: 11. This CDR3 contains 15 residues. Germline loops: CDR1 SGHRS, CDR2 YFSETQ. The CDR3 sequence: CASSPDRGTSNEQYF. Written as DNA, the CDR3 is TGCGCCAGCAGCCCCGACAGGGGAACTTCCAACGAGCAGTACTTC.

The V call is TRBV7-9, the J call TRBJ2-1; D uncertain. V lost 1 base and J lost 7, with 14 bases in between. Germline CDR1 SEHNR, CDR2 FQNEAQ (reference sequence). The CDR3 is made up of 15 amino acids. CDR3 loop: CASSLVASPWNEQFF. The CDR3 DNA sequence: TGTGCCAGCAGCTTAGTGGCGAGTCCCTGGAATGAGCAGTTCTTC. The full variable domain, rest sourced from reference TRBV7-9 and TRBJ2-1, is DTGVSQNPRHKITKRGQNVTFRCDPISEHNRLYWYRQTLGQGPEFLTYFQNEAQLEKSRLLSDRFSAERPKGSFSTLEIQRTEQGDSAMYLCASSLVASPWNEQFFGPGTRLTVL.

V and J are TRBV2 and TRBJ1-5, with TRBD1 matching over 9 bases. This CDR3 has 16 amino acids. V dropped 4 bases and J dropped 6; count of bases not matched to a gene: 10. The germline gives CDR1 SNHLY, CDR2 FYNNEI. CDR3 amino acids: CASSAGNNRGLQPQHF. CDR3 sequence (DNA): TGTGCCAGCAGTGCCGGTAATAACAGGGGGCTTCAGCCCCAGCATTTT. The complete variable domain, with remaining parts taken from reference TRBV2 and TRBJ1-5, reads EPEVTQTPSHQVTQMGQEVILRCVPISNHLYFYWYRQILGQKVEFLVSFYNNEISEKSEIFDDQFSVERPDGSNFTLKIRSTKLEDSAMYFCASSAGNNRGLQPQHFGDGTRLSIL.

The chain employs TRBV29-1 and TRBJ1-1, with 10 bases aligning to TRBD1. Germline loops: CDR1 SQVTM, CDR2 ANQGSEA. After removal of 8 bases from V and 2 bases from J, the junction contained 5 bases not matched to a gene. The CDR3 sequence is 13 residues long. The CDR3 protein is CSYRTGGNTEAFF. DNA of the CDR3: TGCAGCTACCGGACAGGGGGAAACACTGAAGCTTTCTTT.

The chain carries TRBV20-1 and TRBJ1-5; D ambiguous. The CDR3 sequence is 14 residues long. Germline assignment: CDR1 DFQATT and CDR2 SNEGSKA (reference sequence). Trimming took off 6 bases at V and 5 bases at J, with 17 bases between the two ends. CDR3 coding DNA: TGCAGTGCGGCTACCGGGGTCCTCGATCAGCCCCAGCATTTT. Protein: CSAATGVLDQPQHF.

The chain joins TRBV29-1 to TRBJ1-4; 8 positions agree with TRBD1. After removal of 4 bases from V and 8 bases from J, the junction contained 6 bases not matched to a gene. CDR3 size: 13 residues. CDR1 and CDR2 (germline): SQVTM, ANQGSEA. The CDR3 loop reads CSVGTGPGEKLFF. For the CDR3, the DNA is TGCAGCGTTGGGACAGGGCCAGGAGAAAAACTGTTTTTT. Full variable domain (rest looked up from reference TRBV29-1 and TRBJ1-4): SAVISQKPSRDICQRGTSLTIQCQVDSQVTMMFWYRQQPGQSLTLIATANQGSEATYESGFVIDKFPISRPNLTFSTLTVSNMSPEDSSIYLCSVGTGPGEKLFFGSGTQLSVL.

This CDR3 is CSASKTAYTGELFF. The DNA for the CDR3 is TGCAGTGCTAGTAAGACGGCTTACACCGGGGAGCTGTTTTTT. The rearrangement uses TRBV20-1 and TRBJ2-2; D is undetermined. CDR1 is DFQATT and CDR2 is SNEGSKA in the germline V gene (reference sequence). The CDR3 covers 14 residues. Trimming removed 3 bases from V and 3 bases from J, with 11 bases in between.

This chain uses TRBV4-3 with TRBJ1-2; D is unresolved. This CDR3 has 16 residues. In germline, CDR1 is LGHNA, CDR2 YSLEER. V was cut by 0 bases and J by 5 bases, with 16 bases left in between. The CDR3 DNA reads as TGCGCCAGCAGCCAAGATCTCCAGCGGGTTGCTTATGGCTACACCTTC. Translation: CASSQDLQRVAYGYTF.

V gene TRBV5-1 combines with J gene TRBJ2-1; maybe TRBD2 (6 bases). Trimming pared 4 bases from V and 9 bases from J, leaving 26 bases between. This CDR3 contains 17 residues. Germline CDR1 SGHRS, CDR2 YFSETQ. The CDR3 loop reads CASSNSPTSLGGREQFF. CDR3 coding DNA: TGCGCCAGCAGCAATTCCCCAACTAGTCTGGGGGGTCGTGAGCAGTTCTTC.

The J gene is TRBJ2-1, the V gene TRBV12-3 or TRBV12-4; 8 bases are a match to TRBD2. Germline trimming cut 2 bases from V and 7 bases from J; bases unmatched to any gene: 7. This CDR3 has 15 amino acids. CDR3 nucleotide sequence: TGTGCCAGCAGTTTATACGGGGGGGCCGGGAATGAGCAGTTCTTC. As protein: CASSLYGGAGNEQFF.

The CDR3 sequence: CASSFDRVLTFF. CDR3 DNA: TGTGCCAGCAGCTTCGACAGGGTTTTGACTTTCTTT. The chain links TRBV5-4 to TRBJ1-1; TRBD1 matches 7 bases. CDR1 SGHNT and CDR2 YYREEE come from the germline V gene (reference sequence). This CDR3 region has 12 residues. The junction had 7 bases not matched to a gene; V was cut back by 2 bases and J by 12 bases. Using reference TRBV5-4 and TRBJ1-1 for the parts outside the CDR3, the full variable domain is ETGVTQSPTHLIKTRGQQVTLRCSSQSGHNTVSWYQQALGQGPQFIFQYYREEENGRGNFPPRFSGLQFPNYSSELNVNALELDDSALYLCASSFDRVLTFFGQGTRLTVV.

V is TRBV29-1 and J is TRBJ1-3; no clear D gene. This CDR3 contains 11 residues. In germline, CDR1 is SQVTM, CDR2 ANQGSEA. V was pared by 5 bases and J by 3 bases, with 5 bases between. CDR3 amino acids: CSVLDGNTIYF. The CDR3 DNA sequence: TGCAGCGTTCTAGATGGAAACACCATATATTTT.

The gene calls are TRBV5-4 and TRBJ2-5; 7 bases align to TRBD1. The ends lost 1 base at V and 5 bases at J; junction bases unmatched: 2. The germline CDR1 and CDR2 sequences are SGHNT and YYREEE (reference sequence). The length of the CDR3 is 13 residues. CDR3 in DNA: TGTGCCAGCAGCTTGACAGGGGCTGAGACCCAGTACTTC. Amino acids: CASSLTGAETQYF. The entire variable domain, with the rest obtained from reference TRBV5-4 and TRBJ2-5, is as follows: ETGVTQSPTHLIKTRGQQVTLRCSSQSGHNTVSWYQQALGQGPQFIFQYYREEENGRGNFPPRFSGLQFPNYSSELNVNALELDDSALYLCASSLTGAETQYFGPGTRLLVL.

CDR3 DNA sequence: TGCAGCGTTGAATTGGGGACAGGCGGGGAAGAGCAGTACTTC. Protein: CSVELGTGGEEQYF. The chain employs TRBV29-1 and TRBJ2-7; TRBD1 agrees at 8 bases. The CDR3 covers 14 residues. Trimming removed 2 bases from V and 7 bases from J; junction bases left unmatched: 10. Germline values: CDR1 SQVTM, CDR2 ANQGSEA.